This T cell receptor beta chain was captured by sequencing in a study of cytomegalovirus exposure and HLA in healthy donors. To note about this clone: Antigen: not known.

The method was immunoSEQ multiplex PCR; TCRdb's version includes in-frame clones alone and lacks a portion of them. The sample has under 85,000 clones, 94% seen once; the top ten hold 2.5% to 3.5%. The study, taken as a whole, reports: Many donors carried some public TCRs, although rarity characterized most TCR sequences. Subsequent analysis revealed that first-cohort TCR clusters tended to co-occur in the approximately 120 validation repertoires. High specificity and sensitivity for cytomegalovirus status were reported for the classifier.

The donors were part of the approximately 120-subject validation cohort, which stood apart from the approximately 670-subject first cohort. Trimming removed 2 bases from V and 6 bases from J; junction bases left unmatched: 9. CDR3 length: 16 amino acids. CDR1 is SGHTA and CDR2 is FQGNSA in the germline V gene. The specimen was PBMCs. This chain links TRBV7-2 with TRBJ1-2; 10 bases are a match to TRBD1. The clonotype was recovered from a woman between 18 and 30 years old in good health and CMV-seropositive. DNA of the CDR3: TGTGCCAGCAGCTTATTAGCCGGGACAGGGGAAGATGGCTACACCTTC. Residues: CASSLLAGTGEDGYTF.